A selection of T cell receptor beta chains follows, all from one sample in a study of T cell responses to AZD1222 COVID-19 vaccine. The repertoire was sequenced with immunoSEQ multiplex PCR; TCRdb's copy has only in-frame clones and lacks some. The profile shows some 150,000 clones, 90% of them singletons. The sequencing used peripheral blood, collected 28 days after the second AZD1222 dose. The source is an adult who received the AZD1222 COVID-19 vaccine. The CDR3 runs from the conserved cysteine through the conserved F or W. A D gene is named only where the DNA matches it firmly.

cdr3_length v_call d_call cdr3_aa
10 TRBV5-5 . CASSLGTSNF
13 TRBV6-4 TRBD1 CASSAQGNYGYTF
18 TRBV7-9 . CASSLGTQPITGKETQYF
11 TRBV5-6 . CASSFHVEYTF
14 TRBV7-9 . CASSLANSNQPQHF
17 TRBV5-4 . CASSTDTLSSYNSPLHF
15 TRBV4-1 . CASRLTGLSDYGYTF
12 TRBV28 . CASRTSNEKLFF
15 TRBV30 TRBD1 CAWRSRDRGGNEQFF
13 TRBV19 . CASSITRTGELFF
13 TRBV2 . CASRARETDTQYF
13 TRBV5-4 . CASSFGPNTEAFF
10 TRBV11-3 . CASSLNGYTF
16 TRBV7-6 . CASSRFPLGVNTEAFF
15 TRBV9 . CASSVDDTGLETQYF
14 TRBV4-2 . CASSREINARELFF
13 TRBV27 . CASSLGLGETQYF
12 TRBV3-1/TRBV3-2 . CASSWAGSEAFF
15 TRBV19 . CASSTAGALNEKLFF
15 TRBV4-1 . CASSHYLASSYEQYF
15 TRBV19 . CASRTWDGSTKEAFF
19 TRBV3-1/TRBV3-2 TRBD2 CASSQNFNPTSGNYNEQFF
14 TRBV27 TRBD1 CASSFGTGVYEQYF
15 TRBV14 . CASSQQNMVGNTIYF
15 TRBV3-1/TRBV3-2 TRBD2 CASRPGLAVRGEQYF
16 TRBV5-4 TRBD1 CASSLGTGGHNEKLFF
15 TRBV4-2 TRBD2 CASSQGLAGADTQYF
15 TRBV5-1 . CASSLSGNSNQPQHF
15 TRBV6-5 TRBD2 CASSYGFGGSYEQYF
12 TRBV20-1 . CSASLAADTQYF
18 TRBV7-6 . CASSVLPPGRSGTDTQYF
14 TRBV4-1 . CASSQDLGDGGYTF
14 TRBV9 . CASSLTEGVETQYF
15 TRBV30 . CAWGWGDTNTGELFF
19 TRBV7-6 TRBD2 CASSLATKRGGQGTDTQYF
12 TRBV7-9 . CASSNTWTEAFF
16 TRBV7-8 . CASSLDPGYSNQPQHF
15 TRBV6-5 TRBD1 CASSYDRGPAYEQYF
16 TRBV7-9 . CASSLKDSLTGNTIYF